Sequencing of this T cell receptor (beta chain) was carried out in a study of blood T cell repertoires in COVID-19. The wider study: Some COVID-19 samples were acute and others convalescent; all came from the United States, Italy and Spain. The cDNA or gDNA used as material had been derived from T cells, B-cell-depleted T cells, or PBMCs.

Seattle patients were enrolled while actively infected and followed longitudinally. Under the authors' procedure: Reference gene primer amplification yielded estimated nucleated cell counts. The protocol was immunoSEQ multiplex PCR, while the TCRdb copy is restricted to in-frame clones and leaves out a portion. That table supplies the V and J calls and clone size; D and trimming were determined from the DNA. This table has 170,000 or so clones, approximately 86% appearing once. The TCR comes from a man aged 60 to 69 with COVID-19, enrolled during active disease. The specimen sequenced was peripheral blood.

DNA of the CDR3: TGTGCCAGTAGTATAATTGGAAATAGCGGGAGCAAGGCTATTAACAATGAGCAGTTCTTC. It codes for CASSIIGNSGSKAINNEQFF. The rearrangement uses TRBV19 and TRBJ2-1; 9 nucleotides match TRBD2. CDR1 and CDR2 from the germline V gene are LNHDA and SQIVND (reference sequence). The CDR3 extends over 20 amino acids. The J segment lost 5 bases and the V segment lost 2 bases, leaving 19 bases of the junction unmatched.